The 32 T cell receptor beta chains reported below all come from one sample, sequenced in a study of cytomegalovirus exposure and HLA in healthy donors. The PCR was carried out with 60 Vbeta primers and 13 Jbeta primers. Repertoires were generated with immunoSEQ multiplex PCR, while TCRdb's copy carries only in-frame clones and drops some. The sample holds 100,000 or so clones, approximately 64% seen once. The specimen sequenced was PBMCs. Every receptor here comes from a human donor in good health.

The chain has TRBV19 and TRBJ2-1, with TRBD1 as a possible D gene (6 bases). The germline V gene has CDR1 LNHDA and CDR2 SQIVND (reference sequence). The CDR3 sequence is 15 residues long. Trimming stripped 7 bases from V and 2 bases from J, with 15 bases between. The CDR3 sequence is CASKVAGETYNEQFF. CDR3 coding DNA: TGTGCCAGTAAAGTAGCAGGGGAAACCTACAATGAGCAGTTCTTC.

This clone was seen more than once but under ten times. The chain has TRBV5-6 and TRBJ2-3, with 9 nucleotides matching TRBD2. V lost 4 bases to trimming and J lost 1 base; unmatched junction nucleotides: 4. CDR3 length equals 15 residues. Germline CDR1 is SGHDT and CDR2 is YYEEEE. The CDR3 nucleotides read TGTGCCAGCAGCGCGACTAGCGGCGGCACAGATACGCAGTATTTT. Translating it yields CASSATSGGTDTQYF.

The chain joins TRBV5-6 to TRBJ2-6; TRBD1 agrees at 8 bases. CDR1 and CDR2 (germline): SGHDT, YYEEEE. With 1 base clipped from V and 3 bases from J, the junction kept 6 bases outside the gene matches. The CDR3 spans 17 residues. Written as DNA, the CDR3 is TGTGCCAGCAGCTTGCGGACAGGGCTCGGTGGGGCCAACGTCCTGACTTTC. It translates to CASSLRTGLGGANVLTF. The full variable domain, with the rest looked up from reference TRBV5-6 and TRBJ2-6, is DAGVTQSPTHLIKTRGQQVTLRCSPKSGHDTVSWYQQALGQGPQFIFQYYEEEERQRGNFPDRFSGHQFPNYSSELNVNALLLGDSALYLCASSLRTGLGGANVLTFGAGSRLTVL.

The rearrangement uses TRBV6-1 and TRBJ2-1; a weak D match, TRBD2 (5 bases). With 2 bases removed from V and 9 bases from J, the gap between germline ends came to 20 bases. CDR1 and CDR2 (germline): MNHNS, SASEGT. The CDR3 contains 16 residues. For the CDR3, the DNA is TGTGCCAGCAGTGAACCCAGCGGAGCTGGCCGGGGTGAGCAGTTCTTC. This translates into CASSEPSGAGRGEQFF.

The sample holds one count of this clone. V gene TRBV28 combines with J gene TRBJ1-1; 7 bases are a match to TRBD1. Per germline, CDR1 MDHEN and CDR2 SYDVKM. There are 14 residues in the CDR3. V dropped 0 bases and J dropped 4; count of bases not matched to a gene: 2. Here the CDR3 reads CASSLWSGGTEAFF. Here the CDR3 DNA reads TGTGCCAGCAGTTTATGGTCAGGGGGCACTGAAGCTTTCTTT.

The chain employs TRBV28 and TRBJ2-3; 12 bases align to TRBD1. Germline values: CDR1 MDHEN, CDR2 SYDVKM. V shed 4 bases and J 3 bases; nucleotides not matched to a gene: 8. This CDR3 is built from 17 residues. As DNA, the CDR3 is TGTGCCAGCAGTTCCTCCGGGACAGGGGGCTTGACAGATACGCAGTATTTT. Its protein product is CASSSSGTGGLTDTQYF.

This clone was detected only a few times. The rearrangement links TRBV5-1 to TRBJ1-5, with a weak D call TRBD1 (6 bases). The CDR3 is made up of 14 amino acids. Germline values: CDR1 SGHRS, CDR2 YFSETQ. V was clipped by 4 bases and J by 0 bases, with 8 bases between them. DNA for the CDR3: TGCGCCAGCAGCCCGGACAGTAGCAATCAGCCCCAGCATTTT. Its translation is CASSPDSSNQPQHF.

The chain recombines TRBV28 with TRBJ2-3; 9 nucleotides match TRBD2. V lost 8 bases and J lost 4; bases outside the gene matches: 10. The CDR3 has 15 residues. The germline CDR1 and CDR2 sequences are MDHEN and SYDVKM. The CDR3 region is CASHSGTSSADTQYF. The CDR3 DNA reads TGTGCCAGCCATTCCGGGACTAGCAGCGCAGATACGCAGTATTTT.

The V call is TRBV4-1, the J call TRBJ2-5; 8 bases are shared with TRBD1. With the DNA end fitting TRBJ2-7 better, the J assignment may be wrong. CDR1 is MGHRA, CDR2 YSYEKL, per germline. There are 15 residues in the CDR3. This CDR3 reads CASSQDPGGGYEQYF. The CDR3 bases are TGCGCCAGCAGCCAAGATCCAGGGGGCGGGTACGAGCAGTACTTC.

CDR3 bases: TGTGCCAGCAGCCTGACCGATTTGGGGGGTGGAAACACCATATATTTT. Protein product: CASSLTDLGGGNTIYF. V usage is TRBV7-9 and J usage is TRBJ1-3; D possibly corresponds to TRBD1 (5 bases). The V gene lost 5 bases and the J gene lost 3 bases, with 17 bases spanning the gap. CDR1 is SEHNR, CDR2 FQNEAQ, per germline (reference sequence). This CDR3 is built from 16 residues.

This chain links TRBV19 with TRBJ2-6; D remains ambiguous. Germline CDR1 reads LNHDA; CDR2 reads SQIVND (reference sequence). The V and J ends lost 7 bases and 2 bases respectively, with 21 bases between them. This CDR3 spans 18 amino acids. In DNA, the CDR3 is TGTGCCAGTACCGCTGGTTTAGTGTCCCGCGCTGGGGCCAACGTCCTGACTTTC. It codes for CASTAGLVSRAGANVLTF.

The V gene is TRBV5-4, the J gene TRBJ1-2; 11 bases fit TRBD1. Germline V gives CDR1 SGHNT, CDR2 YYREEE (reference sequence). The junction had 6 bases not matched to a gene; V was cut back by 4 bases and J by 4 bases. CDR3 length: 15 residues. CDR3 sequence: CASSDSGTGGYGYTF. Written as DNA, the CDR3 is TGTGCCAGCAGCGACTCCGGGACAGGGGGCTATGGCTACACCTTC.

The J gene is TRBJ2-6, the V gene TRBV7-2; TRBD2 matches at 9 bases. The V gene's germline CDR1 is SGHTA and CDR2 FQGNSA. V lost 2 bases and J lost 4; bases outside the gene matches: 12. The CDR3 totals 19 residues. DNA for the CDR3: TGTGCCAGCAGCTTAATAGCGGGAGACTCACCCACGGGGGCCAACGTCCTGACTTTC. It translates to CASSLIAGDSPTGANVLTF.

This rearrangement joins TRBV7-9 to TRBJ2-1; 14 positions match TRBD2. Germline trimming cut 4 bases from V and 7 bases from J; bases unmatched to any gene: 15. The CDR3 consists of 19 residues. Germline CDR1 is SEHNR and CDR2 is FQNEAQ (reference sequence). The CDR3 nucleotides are TGTGCCAGCAGCTCCCAGACTAGCGGGAGGGCACCGGAATGGAATGAGCAGTTCTTC. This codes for CASSSQTSGRAPEWNEQFF.

The CDR3 sequence: CASSDPAGGLAGSNTGELFF. CDR3 bases: TGTGCCAGCAGTGACCCCGCGGGGGGACTAGCGGGATCGAACACCGGGGAGCTGTTTTTT. The rearrangement uses TRBV6-1 and TRBJ2-2, with 13 nucleotides matching TRBD2. CDR1 and CDR2 from the germline V gene are MNHNS and SASEGT. V was pared by 3 bases and J by 0 bases, with 10 bases of the junction left unmatched. This CDR3 comprises 20 residues.

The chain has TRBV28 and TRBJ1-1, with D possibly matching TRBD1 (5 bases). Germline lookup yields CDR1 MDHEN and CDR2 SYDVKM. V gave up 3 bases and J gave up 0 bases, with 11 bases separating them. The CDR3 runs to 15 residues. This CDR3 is CASSFTGSMNTEAFF. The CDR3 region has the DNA TGTGCCAGCAGTTTTACAGGTAGCATGAACACTGAAGCTTTCTTT.

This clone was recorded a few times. The CDR3 is CASSIGTGGGQPQHF. CDR3 in DNA: TGTGCCAGTAGTATAGGGACAGGGGGCGGGCAGCCCCAGCATTTT. The chain joins TRBV19 to TRBJ1-5; TRBD1 matches at 11 bases. CDR1 and CDR2 (germline): LNHDA, SQIVND (reference sequence). This CDR3 region has 15 residues. Losses at the gene ends were 1 base for V and 7 bases for J; bases not matched to a gene: 3.

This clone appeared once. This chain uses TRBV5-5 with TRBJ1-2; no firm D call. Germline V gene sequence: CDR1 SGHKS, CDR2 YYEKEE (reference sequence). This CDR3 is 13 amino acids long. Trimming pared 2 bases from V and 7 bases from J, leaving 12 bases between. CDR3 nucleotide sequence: TGTGCCAGCAGCTTAGAGCCCTTTGGTGGCTACACCTTC. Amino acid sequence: CASSLEPFGGYTF.

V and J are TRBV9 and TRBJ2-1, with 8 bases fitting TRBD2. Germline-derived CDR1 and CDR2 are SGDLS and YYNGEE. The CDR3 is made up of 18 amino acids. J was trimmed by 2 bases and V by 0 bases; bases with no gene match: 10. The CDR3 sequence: CASSVVGVIGRAYNEQFF. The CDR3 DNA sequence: TGTGCCAGCAGCGTAGTCGGAGTTATCGGGAGGGCCTACAATGAGCAGTTCTTC.

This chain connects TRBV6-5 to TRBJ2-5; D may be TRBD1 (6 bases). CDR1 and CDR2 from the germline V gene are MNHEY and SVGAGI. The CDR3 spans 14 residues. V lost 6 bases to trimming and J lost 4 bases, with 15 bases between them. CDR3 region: CASRTTGRIETQYF. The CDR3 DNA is TGTGCCAGCAGGACTACAGGGCGGATAGAGACCCAGTACTTC.

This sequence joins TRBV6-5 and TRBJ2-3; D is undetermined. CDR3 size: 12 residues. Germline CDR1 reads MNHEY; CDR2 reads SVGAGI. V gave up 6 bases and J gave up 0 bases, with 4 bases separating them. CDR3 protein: CASSQSTDTQYF. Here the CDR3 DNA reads TGTGCCAGCAGCCAAAGCACAGATACGCAGTATTTT.

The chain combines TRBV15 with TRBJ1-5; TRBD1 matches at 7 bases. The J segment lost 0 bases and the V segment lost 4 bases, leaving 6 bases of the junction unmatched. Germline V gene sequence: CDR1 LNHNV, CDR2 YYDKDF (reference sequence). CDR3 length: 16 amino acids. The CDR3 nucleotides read TGTGCCACCAGCACCCTGGGACAGTTTAGCAATCAGCCCCAGCATTTT. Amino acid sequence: CATSTLGQFSNQPQHF.

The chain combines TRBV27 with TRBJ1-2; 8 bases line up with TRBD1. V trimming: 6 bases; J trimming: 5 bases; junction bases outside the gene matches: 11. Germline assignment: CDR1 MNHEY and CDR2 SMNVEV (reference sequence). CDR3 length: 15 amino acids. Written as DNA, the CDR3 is TGTGCCAGCAGGCCGACAGGGGAAAGGGGATATGGCTACACCTTC. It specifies CASRPTGERGYGYTF.

Written as DNA, the CDR3 is TGTGCCTGGAGGAAGCGCTCAACTAATGAAAAACTGTTTTTT. Amino acids: CAWRKRSTNEKLFF. The J gene is TRBJ1-4, the V gene TRBV30; D unresolved. Germline CDR1 reads GTSNPN; CDR2 reads SVGIG (reference sequence). CDR3 length: 14 residues. V was clipped by 3 bases and J by 0 bases, with 8 bases between them.

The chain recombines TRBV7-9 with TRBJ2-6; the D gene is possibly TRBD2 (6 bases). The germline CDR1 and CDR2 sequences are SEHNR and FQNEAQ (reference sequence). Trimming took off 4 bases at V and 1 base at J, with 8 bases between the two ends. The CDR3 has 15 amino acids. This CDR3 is CASSSGGSGANVLTF. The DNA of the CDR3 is TGTGCCAGCAGCTCTGGGGGGTCTGGGGCCAACGTCCTGACTTTC.

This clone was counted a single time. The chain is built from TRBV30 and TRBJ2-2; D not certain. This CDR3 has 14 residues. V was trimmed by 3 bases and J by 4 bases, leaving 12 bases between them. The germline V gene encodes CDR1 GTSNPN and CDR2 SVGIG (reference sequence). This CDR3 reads CAWRPRISTGELFF. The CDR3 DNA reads TGTGCCTGGAGACCTAGGATTTCCACCGGGGAGCTGTTTTTT.

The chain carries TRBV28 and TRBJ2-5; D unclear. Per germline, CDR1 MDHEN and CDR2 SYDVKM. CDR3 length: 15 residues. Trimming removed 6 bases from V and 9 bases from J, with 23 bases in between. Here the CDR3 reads CASSTTVDLPEAQYF. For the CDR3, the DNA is TGTGCCAGCAGCACTACCGTCGACCTACCCGAGGCCCAGTACTTC.

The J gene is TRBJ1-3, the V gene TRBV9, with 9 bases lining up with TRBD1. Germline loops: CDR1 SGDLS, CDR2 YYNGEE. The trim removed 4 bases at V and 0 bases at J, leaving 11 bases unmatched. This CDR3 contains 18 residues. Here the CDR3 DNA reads TGTGCCAGCAGCTCCAGGGGGACAGGGCGTAGCTCTGGAAACACCATATATTTT. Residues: CASSSRGTGRSSGNTIYF.

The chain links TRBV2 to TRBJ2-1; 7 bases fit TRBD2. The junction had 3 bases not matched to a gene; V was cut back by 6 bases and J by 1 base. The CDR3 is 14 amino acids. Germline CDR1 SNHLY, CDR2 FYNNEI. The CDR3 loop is CASRRRESYNEQFF. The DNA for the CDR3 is TGTGCCAGCAGGCGGCGGGAGTCCTACAATGAGCAGTTCTTC.

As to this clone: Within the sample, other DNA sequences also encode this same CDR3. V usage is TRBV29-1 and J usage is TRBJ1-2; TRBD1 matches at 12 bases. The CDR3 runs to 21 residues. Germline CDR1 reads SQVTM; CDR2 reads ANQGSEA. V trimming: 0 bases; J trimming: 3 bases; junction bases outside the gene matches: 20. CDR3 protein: CSVEDLRDRGQEYDRDYGYTF. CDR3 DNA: TGCAGCGTTGAAGATCTAAGGGACAGGGGGCAAGAATATGACCGCGACTATGGCTACACCTTC.

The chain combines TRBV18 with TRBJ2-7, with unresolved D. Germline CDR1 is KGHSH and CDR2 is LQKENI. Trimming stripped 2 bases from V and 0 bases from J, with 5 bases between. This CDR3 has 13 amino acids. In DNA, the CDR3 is TGTGCCAGCTCACCATCAGACTCCTACGAGCAGTACTTC. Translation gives CASSPSDSYEQYF.

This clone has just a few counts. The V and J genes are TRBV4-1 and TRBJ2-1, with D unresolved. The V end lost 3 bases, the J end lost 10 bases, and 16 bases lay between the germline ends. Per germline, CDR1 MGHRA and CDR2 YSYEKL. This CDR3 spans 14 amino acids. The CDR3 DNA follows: TGCGCCAGCAGCCACCCCCGAGGCCCCACAGAGCAGTTCTTC. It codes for CASSHPRGPTEQFF.